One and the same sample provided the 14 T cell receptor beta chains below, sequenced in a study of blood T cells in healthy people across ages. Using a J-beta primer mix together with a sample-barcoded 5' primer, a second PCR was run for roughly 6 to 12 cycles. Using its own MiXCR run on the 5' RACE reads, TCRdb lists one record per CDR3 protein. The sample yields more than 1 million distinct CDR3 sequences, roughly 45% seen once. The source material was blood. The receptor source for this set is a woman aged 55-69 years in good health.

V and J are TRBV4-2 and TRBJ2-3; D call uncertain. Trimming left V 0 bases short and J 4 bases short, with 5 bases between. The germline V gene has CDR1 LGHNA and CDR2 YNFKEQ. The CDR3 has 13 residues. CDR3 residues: CASSQEAPDTQYF. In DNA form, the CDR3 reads TGTGCCAGCAGCCAAGAAGCCCCAGATACGCAGTATTTT.

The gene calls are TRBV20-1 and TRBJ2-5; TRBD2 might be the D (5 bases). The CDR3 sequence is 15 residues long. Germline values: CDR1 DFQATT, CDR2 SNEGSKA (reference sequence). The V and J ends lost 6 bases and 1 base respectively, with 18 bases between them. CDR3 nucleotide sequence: TGCAGTGCCCACACCCCACTAGGCACCCAAGAGACCCAGTACTTC. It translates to CSAHTPLGTQETQYF.

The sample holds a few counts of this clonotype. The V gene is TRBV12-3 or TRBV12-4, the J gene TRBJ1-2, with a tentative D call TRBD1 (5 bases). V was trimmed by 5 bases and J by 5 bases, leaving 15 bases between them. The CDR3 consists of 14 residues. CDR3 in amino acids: CASSPSGGAYGYTF. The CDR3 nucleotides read TGTGCCAGCAGTCCGTCCGGCGGGGCTTATGGCTACACCTTC.

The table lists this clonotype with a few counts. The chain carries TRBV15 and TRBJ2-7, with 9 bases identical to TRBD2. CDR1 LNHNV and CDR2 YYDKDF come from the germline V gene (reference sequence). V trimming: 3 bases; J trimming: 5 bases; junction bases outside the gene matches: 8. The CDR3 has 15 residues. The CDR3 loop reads CATSSSGSPPDEQYF. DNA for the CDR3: TGTGCCACCAGCAGTAGCGGGAGTCCCCCAGACGAGCAGTACTTC. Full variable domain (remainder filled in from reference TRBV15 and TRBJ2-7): DAMVIQNPRYQVTQFGKPVTLSCSQTLNHNVMYWYQQKSSQAPKLLFHYYDKDFNNEADTPDNFQSRRPNTSFCFLDIRSPGLGDTAMYLCATSSSGSPPDEQYFGPGTRLTVT.

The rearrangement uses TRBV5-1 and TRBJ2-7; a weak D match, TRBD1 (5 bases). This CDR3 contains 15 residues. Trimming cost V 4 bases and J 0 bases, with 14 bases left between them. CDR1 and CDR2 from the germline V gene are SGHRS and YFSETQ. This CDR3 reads CASSIPQGASYEQYF. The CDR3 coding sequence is TGCGCCAGCAGCATCCCCCAAGGGGCCTCCTACGAGCAGTACTTC.

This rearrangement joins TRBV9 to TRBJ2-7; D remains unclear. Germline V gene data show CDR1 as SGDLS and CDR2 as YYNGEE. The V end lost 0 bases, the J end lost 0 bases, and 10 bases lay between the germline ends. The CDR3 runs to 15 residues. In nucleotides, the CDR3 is TGTGCCAGCAGCGTAGGTGAAAGGAGCTCCTACGAGCAGTACTTC. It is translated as CASSVGERSSYEQYF. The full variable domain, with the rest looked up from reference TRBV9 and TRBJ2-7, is DSGVTQTPKHLITATGQRVTLRCSPRSGDLSVYWYQQSLDQGLQFLIQYYNGEERAKGNILERFSAQQFPDLHSELNLSSLELGDSALYFCASSVGERSSYEQYFGPGTRLTVT.

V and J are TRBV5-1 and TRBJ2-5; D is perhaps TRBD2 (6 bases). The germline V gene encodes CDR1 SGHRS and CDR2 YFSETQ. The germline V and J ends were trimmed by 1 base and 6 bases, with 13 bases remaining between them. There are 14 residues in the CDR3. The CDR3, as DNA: TGCGCCAGCAGCTTGCGGTCCGGGGGTCAGACCCAGTACTTC. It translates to CASSLRSGGQTQYF.

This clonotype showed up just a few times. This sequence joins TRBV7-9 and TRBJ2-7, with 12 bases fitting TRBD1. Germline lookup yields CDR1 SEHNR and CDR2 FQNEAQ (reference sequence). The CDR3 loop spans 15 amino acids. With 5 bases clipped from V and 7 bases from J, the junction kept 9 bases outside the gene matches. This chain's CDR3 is CASSPGTGGLREQYF. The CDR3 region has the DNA TGTGCCAGCAGCCCCGGGACAGGGGGCTTGCGGGAGCAGTACTTC.

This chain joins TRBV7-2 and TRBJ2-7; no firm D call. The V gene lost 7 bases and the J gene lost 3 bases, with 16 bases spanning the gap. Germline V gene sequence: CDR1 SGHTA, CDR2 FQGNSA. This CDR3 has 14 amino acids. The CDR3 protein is CASKIDRLNYEQYF. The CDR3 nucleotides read TGTGCCAGCAAGATAGACCGGCTTAACTACGAGCAGTACTTC.

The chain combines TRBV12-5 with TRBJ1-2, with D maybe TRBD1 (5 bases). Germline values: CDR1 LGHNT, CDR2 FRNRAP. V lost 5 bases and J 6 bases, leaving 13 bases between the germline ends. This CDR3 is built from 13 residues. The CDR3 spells CASGGEGVNGYTF. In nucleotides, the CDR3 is TGTGCTAGTGGTGGGGAAGGGGTTAATGGCTACACCTTC.

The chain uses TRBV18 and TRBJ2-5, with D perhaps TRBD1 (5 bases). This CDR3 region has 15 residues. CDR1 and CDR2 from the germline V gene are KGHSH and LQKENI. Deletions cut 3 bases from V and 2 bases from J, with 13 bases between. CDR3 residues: CASSPVRQYQETQYF. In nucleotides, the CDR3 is TGTGCCAGCTCACCTGTTAGACAGTATCAAGAGACCCAGTACTTC.

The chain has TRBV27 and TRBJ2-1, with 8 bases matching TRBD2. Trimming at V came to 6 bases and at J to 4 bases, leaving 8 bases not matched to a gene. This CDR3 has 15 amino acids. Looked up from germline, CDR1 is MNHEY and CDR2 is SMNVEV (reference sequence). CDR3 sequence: CASSVSGINYNEQFF. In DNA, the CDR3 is TGTGCCAGCAGCGTTAGCGGGATCAATTACAATGAGCAGTTCTTC.

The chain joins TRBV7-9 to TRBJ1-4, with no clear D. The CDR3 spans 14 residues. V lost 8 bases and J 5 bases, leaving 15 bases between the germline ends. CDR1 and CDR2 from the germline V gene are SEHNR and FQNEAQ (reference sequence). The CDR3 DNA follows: TGTGCCAGCGGTCCTAATCAGGAAAATGAAAAACTGTTTTTT. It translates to CASGPNQENEKLFF. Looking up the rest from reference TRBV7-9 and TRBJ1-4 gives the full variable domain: DTGVSQNPRHKITKRGQNVTFRCDPISEHNRLYWYRQTLGQGPEFLTYFQNEAQLEKSRLLSDRFSAERPKGSFSTLEIQRTEQGDSAMYLCASGPNQENEKLFFGSGTQLSVL.

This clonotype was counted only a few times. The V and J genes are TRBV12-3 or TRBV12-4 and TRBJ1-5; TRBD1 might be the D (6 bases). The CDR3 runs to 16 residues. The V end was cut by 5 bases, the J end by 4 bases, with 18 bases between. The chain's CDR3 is CASSGGVAGVNQPQHF. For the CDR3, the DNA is TGTGCCAGCAGTGGGGGGGTGGCAGGGGTAAATCAGCCCCAGCATTTT.